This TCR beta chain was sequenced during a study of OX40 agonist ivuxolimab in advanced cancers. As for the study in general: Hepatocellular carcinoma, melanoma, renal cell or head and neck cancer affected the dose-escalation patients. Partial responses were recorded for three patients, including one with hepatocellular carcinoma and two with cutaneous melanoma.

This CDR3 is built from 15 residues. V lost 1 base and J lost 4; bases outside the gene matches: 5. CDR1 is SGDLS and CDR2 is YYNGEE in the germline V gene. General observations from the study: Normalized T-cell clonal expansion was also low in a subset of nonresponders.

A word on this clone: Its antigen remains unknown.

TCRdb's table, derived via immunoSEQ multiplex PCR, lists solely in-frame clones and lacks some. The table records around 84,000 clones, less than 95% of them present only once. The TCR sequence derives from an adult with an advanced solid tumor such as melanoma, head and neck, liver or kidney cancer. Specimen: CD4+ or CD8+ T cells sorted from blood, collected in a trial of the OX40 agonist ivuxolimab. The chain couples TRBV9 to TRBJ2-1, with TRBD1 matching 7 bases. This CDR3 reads CASSVIETGYNEQFF. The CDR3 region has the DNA TGTGCCAGCAGCGTAATCGAGACAGGGTACAATGAGCAGTTCTTC.